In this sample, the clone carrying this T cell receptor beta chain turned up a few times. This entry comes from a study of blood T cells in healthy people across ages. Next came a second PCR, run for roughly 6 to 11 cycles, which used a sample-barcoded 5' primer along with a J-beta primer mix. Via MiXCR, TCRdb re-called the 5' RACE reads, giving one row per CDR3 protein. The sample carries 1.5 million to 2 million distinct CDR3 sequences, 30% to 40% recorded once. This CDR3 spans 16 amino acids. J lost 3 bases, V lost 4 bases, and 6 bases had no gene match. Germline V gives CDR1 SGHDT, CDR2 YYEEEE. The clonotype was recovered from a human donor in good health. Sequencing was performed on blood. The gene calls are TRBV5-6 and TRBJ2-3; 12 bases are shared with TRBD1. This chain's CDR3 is CASSTPGQGATDTQYF. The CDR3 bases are TGTGCCAGCAGCACACCGGGACAGGGGGCAACAGATACGCAGTATTTT.